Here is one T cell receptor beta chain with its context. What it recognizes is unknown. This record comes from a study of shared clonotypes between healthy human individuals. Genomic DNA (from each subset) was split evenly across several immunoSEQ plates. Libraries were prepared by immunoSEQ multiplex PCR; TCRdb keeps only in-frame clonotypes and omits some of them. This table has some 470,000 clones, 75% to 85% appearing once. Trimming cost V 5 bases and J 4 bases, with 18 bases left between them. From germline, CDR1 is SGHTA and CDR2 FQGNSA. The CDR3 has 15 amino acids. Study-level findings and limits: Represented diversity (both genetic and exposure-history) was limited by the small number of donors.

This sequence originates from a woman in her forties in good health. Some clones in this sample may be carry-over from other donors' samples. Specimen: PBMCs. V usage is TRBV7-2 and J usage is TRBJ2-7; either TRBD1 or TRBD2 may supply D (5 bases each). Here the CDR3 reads CASSPVPGTPYEQYF. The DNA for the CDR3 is TGTGCCAGCAGCCCGGTCCCGGGGACCCCGTACGAGCAGTACTTC.